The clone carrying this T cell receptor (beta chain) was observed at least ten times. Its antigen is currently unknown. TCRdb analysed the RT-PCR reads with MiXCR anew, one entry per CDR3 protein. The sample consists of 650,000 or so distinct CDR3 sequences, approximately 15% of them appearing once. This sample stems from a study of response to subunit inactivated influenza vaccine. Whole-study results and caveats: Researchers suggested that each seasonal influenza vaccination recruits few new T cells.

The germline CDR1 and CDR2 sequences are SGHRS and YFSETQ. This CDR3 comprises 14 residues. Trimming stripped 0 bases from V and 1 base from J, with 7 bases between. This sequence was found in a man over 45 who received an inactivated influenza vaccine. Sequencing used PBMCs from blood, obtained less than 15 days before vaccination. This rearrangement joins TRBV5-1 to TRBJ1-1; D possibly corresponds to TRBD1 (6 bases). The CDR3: CASSLVQGNTEAFF. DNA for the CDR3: TGCGCCAGCAGCTTGGTACAGGGGAACACTGAAGCTTTCTTT.